A single sample gave rise to the 13 T cell receptor beta chains below, sequenced in a study of blood T cell repertoires in COVID-19. Profiling relied on immunoSEQ multiplex PCR, and the TCRdb table lists in-frame clones only, not all of them. Among roughly 100,000 clones, around 80% were seen once, and the ten largest hold over 7.5%. The source material was peripheral blood. The receptors were gathered from a man aged 55 to 70 with active or convalescent COVID-19.

The DNA of the CDR3 is TGTGCCAGCAGCCAGGACCAGGACAGGGAATACGAGCAGTACTTC. Its protein product is CASSQDQDREYEQYF. V gene TRBV11-3 combines with J gene TRBJ2-7; TRBD1 aligns across 8 bases. Trimming cost V 5 bases and J 4 bases; bases outside gene matches: 10. This CDR3 spans 15 amino acids. Germline CDR1 reads SGHNT; CDR2 reads YENEEA.

The V and J genes are TRBV5-4 and TRBJ2-3, with D perhaps matching TRBD1 or TRBD2 (5 bases each). CDR3 length: 16 amino acids. CDR1 is SGHNT, CDR2 YYREEE, per germline (reference sequence). V was pared by 4 bases and J by 1 base, with 16 bases between. As DNA, the CDR3 is TGTGCCAGCAGCCTGGACATCGGAGGCGGCACAGATACGCAGTATTTT. Its protein is CASSLDIGGGTDTQYF.

The chain recombines TRBV21-1 with TRBJ2-5; the table names TRBD2, a call not compared with the DNA. TRBV21-1 is reported as a pseudogene. The CDR3 sequence is 18 residues long. CDR3 sequence (DNA): TGTGCCAGCAGCAAAGGGACTAGCGGGGAGGATAGGCGAGAGACCCAGTACTTC. This translates into CASSKGTSGEDRRETQYF.

This chain links TRBV28 with TRBJ2-3; the match to TRBD2 covers 11 bases. J gave up 2 bases and V 1 base, and 11 bases lay outside the gene matches. This CDR3 contains 19 residues. Germline V CDR1 and CDR2: MDHEN, SYDVKM. The CDR3 DNA follows: TGTGCCAGCAGTTTATCGGGGGTTAGCGGGAGGGCTACCACAGATACGCAGTATTTT. Its translation: CASSLSGVSGRATTDTQYF.

The chain combines TRBV7-7 with TRBJ2-5, with 14 bases lining up with TRBD2. The J segment lost 5 bases and the V segment lost 4 bases, leaving 6 bases of the junction unmatched. The germline gives CDR1 SSHAT, CDR2 FNYEAQ (reference sequence). This CDR3 contains 16 residues. For the CDR3, the DNA is TGTGCCAGCAGCTCCGGGACTAGCGGGAGTAGGGAGACCCAGTACTTC. Translation gives CASSSGTSGSRETQYF.

The chain recombines TRBV4-3 with TRBJ1-1; TRBD1 agrees at 8 bases. Germline V gives CDR1 LGHNA, CDR2 YSLEER. V was clipped by 3 bases and J by 4 bases; unmatched bases: 16. The CDR3 extends over 18 amino acids. The CDR3 spells CASSQVILIQGGSTEAFF. The CDR3 DNA sequence: TGCGCCAGCAGCCAGGTCATCCTTATACAGGGGGGAAGCACTGAAGCTTTCTTT.

The rearrangement joins TRBV24-1 to TRBJ1-2; TRBD1 agrees at 7 bases. This CDR3 spans 14 amino acids. Germline lookup yields CDR1 KGHDR and CDR2 SFDVKD. V lost 4 bases, J lost 8 bases, and 9 bases stayed unmatched. The CDR3 sequence: CATSDKDRFRGYTF. CDR3 coding DNA: TGTGCCACCAGTGACAAGGACAGGTTCAGGGGCTACACCTTC.

By share, this clone ranks as medium-sized (0.01 to 0.1%). The chain couples TRBV5-4 to TRBJ2-5, with 8 bases lining up with TRBD2. The CDR3 length is 14 residues. Germline lookup yields CDR1 SGHNT and CDR2 YYREEE (reference sequence). Trimming removed 4 bases from V and 5 bases from J; junction bases left unmatched: 7. The CDR3 DNA follows: TGTGCCAGCAGCCCACGGGAGGGCGGGGAGACCCAGTACTTC. This translates into CASSPREGGETQYF.

This chain connects TRBV18 to TRBJ1-2, with TRBD1 matching 8 bases. This CDR3 spans 15 amino acids. Trimming removed 0 bases from V and 1 base from J; junction bases left unmatched: 1. Germline-derived CDR1 and CDR2 are KGHSH and LQKENI. CDR3 amino acids: CASSPPDRVNYGYTF. The CDR3, as DNA: TGTGCCAGCTCACCACCGGACAGGGTTAACTATGGCTACACCTTC.

This chain links TRBV27 with TRBJ1-1; TRBD1 agrees at 9 bases. The CDR3 consists of 13 residues. V shed 8 bases, J shed 7 bases, and the junction held 8 bases outside the gene matches. From germline, CDR1 is MNHEY and CDR2 SMNVEV (reference sequence). CDR3 nucleotides: TGTGCCAGCCGACAGGGGGGAGGGGTTGAAGCTTTCTTT. Its translation: CASRQGGGVEAFF.

The chain links TRBV7-9 to TRBJ1-4; unclear D gene. The CDR3 consists of 14 residues. Per germline, CDR1 SEHNR and CDR2 FQNEAQ (reference sequence). Trimming stripped 5 bases from V and 2 bases from J, with 9 bases between. The CDR3 DNA reads TGTGCCAGCAGCACCGGGTTTACTAATGAAAAACTGTTTTTT. It translates to CASSTGFTNEKLFF.

V usage is TRBV10-2 and J usage is TRBJ1-2, with 9 bases lining up with TRBD1. The CDR3 length is 13 residues. The V gene's germline CDR1 is WSHSY and CDR2 SAAADI. The junction had 5 bases not matched to a gene; V was cut back by 4 bases and J by 8 bases. This CDR3 is CASSADRGTGYTF. DNA of the CDR3: TGCGCCAGCAGTGCGGACAGGGGAACAGGCTACACCTTC.

The V and J genes are TRBV7-2 and TRBJ1-5; D is unresolved. There are 15 residues in the CDR3. Trimming stripped 5 bases from V and 0 bases from J, with 11 bases between. Germline loops: CDR1 SGHTA, CDR2 FQGNSA. The CDR3 region has the DNA TGTGCCAGCAGCGACGACAAGCTTAGCAATCAGCCCCAGCATTTT. It specifies CASSDDKLSNQPQHF.